These T cell receptor beta chains were read from a single sample in a study of control samples from healthy donors and cancer patients. The repertoire was sequenced with immunoSEQ multiplex PCR; TCRdb's copy has only in-frame clones and lacks some. The table lists about 89,000 clones, around 85% of them singletons. Sequenced material: blood. The receptor source for this set is a woman aged 40 to 50 in good health. Both conserved end residues are part of each CDR3. D genes are given only for firm matches. Clone size, where shown, is once, few, many, or a class for clones that have expanded.

D gene | J gene | clone size | V gene | CDR3 protein | CDR3 DNA
. | TRBJ1-6 | . | TRBV29-1 | CSVGPRNSPLHF | TGCAGCGTTGGTCCCCGTAATTCACCCCTCCACTTT
TRBD1 | TRBJ2-7 | . | TRBV11-1 | CASSWTGNYEQYF | TGTGCCAGCAGCTGGACAGGGAACTACGAGCAGTACTTC
. | TRBJ1-2 | . | TRBV9 | CASSGYGYTF | TGTGCCAGCAGCGGTTATGGCTACACCTTC
. | TRBJ2-3 | . | TRBV30 | CAWSVLKGHTDTQYF | TGTGCCTGGAGTGTACTAAAGGGACACACAGATACGCAGTATTTT
TRBD1 | TRBJ2-1 | . | TRBV7-8 | CASSPRTGDNEQFF | TGTGCCAGCAGCCCTCGGACAGGGGACAATGAGCAGTTCTTC
. | TRBJ2-2 | few | TRBV5-1 | CASSLREAGELFF | TGCGCCAGCAGCCTGAGAGAGGCCGGGGAGCTGTTTTTT
. | TRBJ2-6 | . | TRBV5-6 | CASSRGPLSGANVLTF | TGTGCCAGCAGCCGGGGCCCTCTCTCTGGGGCCAACGTCCTGACTTTC
. | TRBJ1-4 | . | TRBV7-9 | CASSPSQTQYEKLFF | TGTGCCAGCAGCCCCAGTCAGACCCAATATGAAAAACTGTTTTTT
. | TRBJ1-3 | . | TRBV11-2 | CASSFGSSGNTIYF | TGTGCCAGCAGCTTCGGGAGCTCTGGAAACACCATATATTTT
TRBD1 | TRBJ2-1 | . | TRBV5-4 | CASSFIGQGDEQFF | TGTGCCAGCAGCTTCATCGGACAGGGGGATGAGCAGTTCTTC
TRBD2 | TRBJ2-3 | . | TRBV7-2 | CASSFTSGGSDTQYF | TGTGCCAGCAGCTTCACTAGCGGGGGTTCAGATACGCAGTATTTT
. | TRBJ1-5 | . | TRBV12-5 | CASGLVPNQPQHF | TGTGCTAGTGGTTTGGTACCGAATCAGCCCCAGCATTTT
TRBD2 | TRBJ2-2 | . | TRBV25-1 | CASSNAGGLDTGELFF | TGTGCCAGCAGTAATGCGGGGGGGCTGGACACCGGGGAGCTGTTTTTT
. | TRBJ1-1 | . | TRBV6-2/TRBV6-3 | CASSRDLRGNTEAFF | TGTGCCAGCAGTCGGGACCTACGAGGGAACACTGAAGCTTTCTTT
. | TRBJ1-1 | once | TRBV1 | CTSSHPGGAEAFF | TGCACCAGCAGCCACCCAGGGGGCGCTGAAGCTTTCTTT
TRBD2 | TRBJ2-1 | . | TRBV11-3 | CASSLSSSGGARGEQFF | TGTGCCAGCAGCCTATCATCTAGCGGGGGGGCCAGGGGTGAGCAGTTCTTC
. | TRBJ2-6 | . | TRBV4-3 | CASSQGFGDPGANVLTF | TGCGCCAGCAGCCAAGGCTTCGGGGATCCTGGGGCCAACGTCCTGACTTTC
TRBD2 | TRBJ2-1 | . | TRBV15 | CATSRDRTSGGHNEQFF | TGTGCCACCAGCAGAGATCGGACTAGCGGGGGCCACAATGAGCAGTTCTTC
TRBD1 | TRBJ1-5 | . | TRBV19 | CASSRVTGQGARSNQPQHF | TGTGCCAGTAGTAGAGTGACGGGACAGGGGGCGAGGAGCAATCAGCCCCAGCATTTT
TRBD1 | TRBJ2-2 | many | TRBV7-9 | CASSFRDSHTGELFF | TGTGCCAGCAGCTTCCGGGACAGTCATACCGGGGAGCTGTTTTTT
TRBD1 | TRBJ2-1 | . | TRBV11-3 | CASSQGQGRLNEQFF | TGTGCCAGCAGCCAGGGACAGGGAAGACTCAATGAGCAGTTCTTC
. | TRBJ1-2 | . | TRBV5-1 | CASSPAPGMEGYTF | TGCGCCAGCAGCCCCGCGCCGGGGATGGAGGGCTACACCTTC
. | TRBJ1-2 | . | TRBV30 | CAWSLFGLRGPNYGYTF | TGTGCCTGGAGTTTGTTTGGTCTCAGGGGTCCTAACTATGGCTACACCTTC
. | TRBJ1-5 | . | TRBV4-3 | CASSPGRGNQPQHF | TGCGCCAGCAGCCCGGGACGGGGCAATCAGCCCCAGCATTTT
. | TRBJ1-6 | . | TRBV30 | CAWSNGQANSPLHF | TGTGCCTGGAGTAACGGACAAGCTAATTCACCCCTCCACTTT
. | TRBJ2-7 | . | TRBV27 | CASSLLRYSYEQYF | TGTGCCAGCAGTTTGCTCAGATACTCCTACGAGCAGTACTTC
TRBD1 | TRBJ1-5 | . | TRBV19 | CASRTYRGHNNQPQHF | TGTGCCAGTAGAACTTACAGGGGCCATAACAATCAGCCCCAGCATTTT
. | TRBJ1-6 | . | TRBV13 | CASSLAGRGDGSPLHF | TGTGCCAGCAGCTTGGCCGGGAGGGGAGACGGTTCACCCCTCCACTTT
. | TRBJ2-3 | . | TRBV20-1 | CSASERGQGWDTQYF | TGCAGTGCTAGTGAACGGGGCCAGGGTTGGGATACGCAGTATTTT
. | TRBJ1-2 | few | TRBV10-3 | CAISEGRGSVQQYGYTF | TGTGCCATCAGTGAGGGCAGGGGCTCGGTTCAGCAATATGGCTACACCTTC
TRBD1 | TRBJ1-2 | . | TRBV19 | CASTIGTGGASGGYTF | TGTGCCAGTACCATCGGGACAGGGGGCGCCTCTGGCGGCTACACCTTC
. | TRBJ1-2 | . | TRBV12-3/TRBV12-4 | CASSLDGNWVYTF | TGTGCCAGCAGTCTCGACGGGAATTGGGTCTACACCTTC